The rows below give T cell receptor beta chains drawn from one sample of a study of T cell repertoires in cytomegalovirus infection. TCRdb passed the reads through MiXCR, listing each CDR3 protein once. This table holds a few hundred thousand distinct CDR3 sequences, more than 8% found once. The specimen was PBMCs. These receptor sequences come from a human donor in good health (CMV status not recorded). Some clones in this sample may be carry-over from other donors' samples. Each CDR3 is given without its conserved first and last residue.

ASSFRGKETQY	TRBJ2-5	TRBV12-3/TRBV12-4
ASTWGLLGKSGGPDHTQY	TRBJ2-3	TRBV28
ASSNRDINIQY	TRBJ2-4	TRBV7-2
ASSLAGGPTGELF	TRBJ2-2	TRBV7-2
ASSLAGPREQY	TRBJ2-7	TRBV12-3/TRBV12-4
ASSQSGAGLHSYEQY	TRBJ2-7	TRBV23-1
ASSVVPNNEQF	TRBJ2-1	TRBV9
ASSLTPIGNQPQH	TRBJ1-5	TRBV7-2
ASSFPGRGSGELF	TRBJ2-2	TRBV7-2
ASSTPTQGYYNEQF	TRBJ2-1	TRBV27
ASSLSWRGQETQY	TRBJ2-5	TRBV7-8
SAPPGLHHNEQF	TRBJ2-1	TRBV20-1
ASESLNGNQPQH	TRBJ1-5	TRBV7-9
ASSPEDYGYT	TRBJ1-2	TRBV18
SGGDEKLF	TRBJ1-4	TRBV29-1
ASSSGTTLYEQY	TRBJ2-7	TRBV19
SARVMRGRYNEQF	TRBJ2-1	TRBV20-1
ASLHRDMNSGANVLT	TRBJ2-6	TRBV28
ASSPLRGGLAIKNIQY	TRBJ2-4	TRBV11-2
SARFLAGGRQTQY	TRBJ2-5	TRBV20-1
ASSSRFTDTQY	TRBJ2-3	TRBV7-3
ASRNWNRPQETQY	TRBJ2-5	TRBV28
ASSYSFQSTDTQY	TRBJ2-3	TRBV6-2/TRBV6-3
SAPIQGYNEKLF	TRBJ1-4	TRBV20-1
ASSEGVDTQY	TRBJ2-3	TRBV2
ASSFSGAGEQY	TRBJ2-7	TRBV11-1
ASSLPLEADSPLH	TRBJ1-6	TRBV5-6
ASSLILAGGRNEQF	TRBJ2-1	TRBV5-1
ASSPVNQGTNEKLF	TRBJ1-4	TRBV7-3
GAGDTQY	TRBJ2-3	TRBV20-1
ASSKEKGPYEQY	TRBJ2-7	TRBV7-2
ASSQDKGPDTQY	TRBJ2-3	TRBV4-2
ASSIGRRQTTEAF	TRBJ1-1	TRBV19
ASSQDGGTGGTRQPQH	TRBJ1-5	TRBV4-2
ASRLVLNTGELF	TRBJ2-2	TRBV12-3/TRBV12-4
ASSSPEMNTEAF	TRBJ1-1	TRBV12-3/TRBV12-4
ASSLGRGKRVRAEQF	TRBJ2-1	TRBV7-2
ASSFRGTPSEQY	TRBJ2-7	TRBV7-2
ASNLDPGTGVYGYT	TRBJ1-2	TRBV11-2
ASSTDSGGSPLH	TRBJ1-6	TRBV28
ASSSAGINEKLF	TRBJ1-4	TRBV7-9
AGGLGGSIQY	TRBJ2-4	TRBV5-6
ASSEAGSPTEAF	TRBJ1-1	TRBV6-1
SAWDSFGNEQF	TRBJ2-1	TRBV20-1
ASSSTGPDTQY	TRBJ2-3	TRBV7-2
ASSENPTINYGYT	TRBJ1-2	TRBV2
ASSGHRGLGGYT	TRBJ1-2	TRBV7-8
ATSTSGTENQPQH	TRBJ1-5	TRBV15
ASSLEGGGGAF	TRBJ1-1	TRBV7-2
ATSRVQGARNTGELF	TRBJ2-2	TRBV15
ASSLDSRGLRSNQPQH	TRBJ1-5	TRBV7-6
ASSGDRTRNSPLH	TRBJ1-6	TRBV7-2
SAREGPRATNEKLF	TRBJ1-4	TRBV20-1
ASSHQTHNEQF	TRBJ2-1	TRBV4-3
ASSRTSPYEQY	TRBJ2-7	TRBV7-2
ASSLGGQAEKLF	TRBJ1-4	TRBV7-2